This paragraph covers one TCR beta chain sequence. This specimen comes from a study of multiple sclerosis patients with progressive multifocal leukoencephalopathy. Assay used: immunoSEQ multiplex PCR; TCRdb lists only in-frame clones, some missing. Of roughly 34,000 clones detected, about 89% appear once; the ten largest clones hold approximately 1.5%. V lost 5 bases, J lost 8 bases, and 24 bases lay in between. Germline CDR1 reads LNHDA; CDR2 reads SQIVND (reference sequence). This CDR3 has 17 residues. Time point specified: before natalizumab initiation. The sample consisted of PBMCs. The V call is TRBV19, the J call TRBJ1-4; D possibly corresponds to TRBD1 (5 bases). This clonotype was obtained from a human donor with multiple sclerosis. In DNA, the CDR3 is TGTGCCAGTAGTTTTACTCGGGGCGGACCGACTAGGGAAAAACTGTTTTTT. Translating gives CASSFTRGGPTREKLFF.